This entry describes one T cell receptor beta chain. There is no known antigen for this receptor. Base-call qualities are not available, and no considerably larger clone is one nucleotide away. TCRbeta CDR3 regions were amplified from genomic DNA by means of the immunoSEQ Assay, a bias-controlled multiplex PCR. As for the authors' bioinformatics: The number of nucleated cells in each sample was estimated by amplification of reference gene primers within the assay. To quantify the absolute abundance of each unique TCRbeta CDR3 rearrangement, sequence reads were collapsed and filtered. Productive Simpson clonality was computed per sample as the square root of Simpson's diversity index over productive rearrangements. As stored in TCRdb, this immuneACCESS dataset retains in-frame rearrangements with V and J assigned. A fraction of the clones does not appear; measured against another copy, unresolved V genes explain less than half of the discrepancy, and the remainder lacks a known reason. The D gene and trimming were derived from the DNA, and the V and J assignments and clone size from that table. This sample comprises approximately 130,000 clones, roughly 89% of them detected only once. The ten largest clonotypes hold approximately 2% of the sample.

Per the germline V gene (reference sequence), MNHNY is the CDR1 and SVGAGI is the CDR2. The CDR3 starts with the cysteine, ends with the phenylalanine, and has 15 residues. The only DNA kept is the CDR3, 45 bases in frame from the first base. Germline trimming amounts to 6 bases on V and 4 bases on J, with 11 as the count of junction bases outside the gene matches. Whole blood was collected in K2EDTA tubes by collaborating institutions according to the institutions' own protocols. Collaborator samples were shipped for TCRbeta analysis as frozen whole blood, isolated PBMCs, or DNA extracted from either sample type. This sample is part of a study of blood T cell repertoires in COVID-19 (dated by TCRdb to between 2020 and 2021). Background for the entire study: Collaborator samples came from the United States, Italy and Spain and covered acute and convalescent phases of COVID-19. The samples were drawn from two sources: the first 160 participants of the ongoing ImmuneRACE study, and 1,000 to 1,500 subjects contributed by 6 global collaborators. The prospective study material was composed of cDNA or gDNA derived from T cells, B-cell-depleted T cells, or PBMCs. Subjects who had been exposed to COVID-19, were actively infected with it, or had recovered from it provided the deeply sampled blood TCRbeta repertoires that made up the dataset. The sample metadata nearly always contained a de-identified subject ID, COVID-19 status, age in years and sex. HLA class I and class II types, where available, came from metadata supplied by the sample provider rather than from assay-based typing. A freely available public database, intended as a resource for researchers studying the immune response to SARS-CoV-2, is where the repertoires were released.

Results and caveats for the whole study, not just this receptor: The quantity of clinical and demographic metadata differed by source and by participant and was supplied without curation.

The specimen sequenced was peripheral blood. The sequence joins TRBV6-6 to TRBJ1-2, with 7 junctional bases fitting TRBD1. This TCR came from a woman aged 45-65 years with acute or convalescent COVID-19. Here the CDR3 is given as CASSFNQGVGYGYTF. The DNA sequence is TGTGCCAGCAGCTTTAATCAGGGGGTCGGCTATGGCTACACCTTC.